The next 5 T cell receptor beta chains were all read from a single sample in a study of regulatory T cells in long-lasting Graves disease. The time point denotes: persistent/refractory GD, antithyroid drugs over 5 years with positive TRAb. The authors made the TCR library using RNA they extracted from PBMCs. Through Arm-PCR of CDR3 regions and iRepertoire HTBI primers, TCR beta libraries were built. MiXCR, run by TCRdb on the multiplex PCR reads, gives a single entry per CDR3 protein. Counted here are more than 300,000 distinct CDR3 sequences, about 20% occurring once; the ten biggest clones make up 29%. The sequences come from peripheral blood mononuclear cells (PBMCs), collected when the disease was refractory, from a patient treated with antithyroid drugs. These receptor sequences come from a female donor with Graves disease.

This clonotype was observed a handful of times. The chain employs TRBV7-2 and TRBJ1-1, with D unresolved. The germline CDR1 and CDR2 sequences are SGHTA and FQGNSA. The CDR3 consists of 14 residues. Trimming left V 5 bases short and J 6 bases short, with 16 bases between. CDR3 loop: CASSGTRERAEAFF. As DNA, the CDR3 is TGTGCCAGCAGCGGAACCCGTGAACGGGCTGAAGCTTTCTTT.

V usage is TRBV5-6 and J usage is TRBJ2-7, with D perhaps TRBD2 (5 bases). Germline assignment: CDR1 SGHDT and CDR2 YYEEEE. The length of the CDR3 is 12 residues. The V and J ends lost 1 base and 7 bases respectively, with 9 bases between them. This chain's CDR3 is CASSLPPGEQYF. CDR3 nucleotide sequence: TGTGCCAGCAGCTTGCCCCCGGGGGAGCAGTACTTC.

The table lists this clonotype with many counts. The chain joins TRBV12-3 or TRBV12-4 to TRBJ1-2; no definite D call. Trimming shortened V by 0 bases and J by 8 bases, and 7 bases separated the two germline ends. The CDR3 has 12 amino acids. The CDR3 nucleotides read TGTGCCAGCAGTTTAGCGGGTATCGGCTACACCTTC. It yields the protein CASSLAGIGYTF.

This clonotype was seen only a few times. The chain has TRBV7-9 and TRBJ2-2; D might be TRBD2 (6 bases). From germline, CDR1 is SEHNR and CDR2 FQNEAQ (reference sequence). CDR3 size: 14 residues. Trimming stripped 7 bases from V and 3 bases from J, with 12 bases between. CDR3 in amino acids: CASMRGLYTGELFF. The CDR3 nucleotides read TGTGCCAGCATGCGGGGCCTTTACACCGGGGAGCTGTTTTTT. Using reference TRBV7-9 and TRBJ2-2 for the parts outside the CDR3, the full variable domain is DTGVSQNPRHKITKRGQNVTFRCDPISEHNRLYWYRQTLGQGPEFLTYFQNEAQLEKSRLLSDRFSAERPKGSFSTLEIQRTEQGDSAMYLCASMRGLYTGELFFGEGSRLTVL.

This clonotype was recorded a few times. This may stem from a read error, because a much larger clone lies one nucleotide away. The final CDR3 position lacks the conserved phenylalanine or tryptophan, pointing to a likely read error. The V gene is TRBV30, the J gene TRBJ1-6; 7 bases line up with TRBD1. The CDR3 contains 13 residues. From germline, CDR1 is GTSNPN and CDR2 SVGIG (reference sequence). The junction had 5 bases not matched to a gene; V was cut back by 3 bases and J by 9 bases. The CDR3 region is CAWRGQGGSPLHL. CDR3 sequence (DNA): TGTGCCTGGAGAGGGCAGGGGGGTTCACCCCTCCACCTT.